This T cell receptor beta chain was captured by sequencing in a study of control samples from healthy donors and cancer patients. V trimming: 7 bases; J trimming: 5 bases; junction bases outside the gene matches: 11. The CDR3 sequence is 14 residues long. Germline values: CDR1 SGHAT, CDR2 FQDESV (reference sequence). Some clones are missing from TCRdb's copy, which holds only in-frame ones; the method was immunoSEQ multiplex PCR. The table lists about 140,000 clones, around 88% of them singletons. This clonotype was obtained from a man between 18 and 35 years old in good health. The sequenced sample consisted of blood. The rearrangement uses TRBV11-1 and TRBJ2-7, with TRBD1 identical over 7 bases. The DNA of the CDR3 is TGTGCCAGCACCCGAGGGGGCAGGACCGACGAGCAGTACTTC. Its translation: CASTRGGRTDEQYF.